The sequence of this T cell receptor (beta chain) was determined in a study of glioma-infiltrating T cells after dendritic cell vaccination (dated by TCRdb to 2015 to 2016). Regarding the study in general: The cohort comprised approximately 15 glioblastoma patients from Phase I and II dendritic cell vaccination trials, 9 newly diagnosed and 6 with recurrent disease. Between the early 2000s and the early 2010s, the patients were given dendritic cell vaccination pulsed with autologous tumor lysate. To make the vaccine, monocyte-derived dendritic cells were cultured for under eight days with IL-4 and GM-CSF and then pulsed overnight with autologous tumor lysate. Patients received three intradermal dendritic cell vaccine injections at biweekly intervals in the arm below the axilla. Tumor-infiltrating lymphocyte content was quantified and tumor and blood repertoires were compared in dendritic cell-vaccinated glioblastoma patients by deep sequencing of TCR beta CDR3 regions. Survival after dendritic cell vaccination was correlated with TCR sequencing metrics, such as TIL content and the overlap between tumor and blood repertoires. What the study reported, not specific to this receptor: The cohort was small and heterogeneous, only a few patients had full blood and tumor sets, and even fewer had initial-recurrent tumor pairs. TCR clonality showed no direct relationship with survival, which suggests that a diverse polyclonal response may matter. The three-group TCR overlap response model was characterized as speculative, and prospective validation of the model was stated to be required. After dendritic cell vaccination, a higher estimated pretreatment TIL content predicted longer time to progression and overall survival.

Interpreted using the paper, the time point label stands for: after dendritic cell vaccination, including at tumor progression/relapse. Patients were selected for having adequate residual fresh-frozen tumor tissue and more than two years of available survival data. Although molecular status otherwise differed among the glioblastoma patients, no patient had an isocitrate dehydrogenase mutation. PBMC were collected before vaccination, two weeks after the third vaccination, and at tumor progression if progression occurred. The Qiagen DNeasy Blood extraction Kit was used for extraction of genomic DNA. The germline V gene sets CDR1 to SGHTS and CDR2 to YDEGEE. Its CDR3 holds 14 amino acids, cysteine through phenylalanine. Just the 42-base CDR3 DNA is kept, in frame starting at base 1. Trimming costs V 3 bases and J 7 bases, and their ends lie 16 bases apart. On this clone itself: Its antigen remains undetermined. No base qualities exist here, and no much larger clone lies one base off it.

Using the immunoSEQ assay, TCRB CDR3 regions were amplified from roughly 1.8 micrograms of genomic DNA, or from all available DNA when less than that was on hand. The multiplex PCR relied on 60 forward primers for TCR V beta segments and 13 reverse primers for J beta segments. To estimate the number of reads per starting template, synthetic control templates were added to each sample at limiting dilution. The Illumina HiSeq System generated sequencing reads of 87 bp. The study's own analysis went as follows. PCR and sequencing errors were removed by a nearest neighbor algorithm that merged closely related sequences. TCR overlap was measured as the percentage of unique tumor TCR beta sequences also present in the same patient's peripheral blood. The table was pulled from immuneACCESS by TCRdb, which kept in-frame rearrangements only. Such tables lose some clones; where checked, under half of the loss comes from unresolved V genes, and the rest has no known cause. The V and J calls and clone size come from that table; D and trimming were worked out from the DNA. For this sample the table gives fewer than 65,000 clones, of which 70% to 90% were detected only once. The top ten clones comprise around 5% of the sample.

Recombination joined TRBV5-8 with TRBJ1-2; a weak D assignment points to TRBD1 (5 bases agree). The material was blood, obtained after dendritic cell vaccination. The receptor was derived from a human donor with glioblastoma. Here the CDR3 is given as CASSSPTESRGYTF. The bases read TGTGCCAGCAGCTCGCCGACAGAGAGCCGTGGCTACACCTTC.